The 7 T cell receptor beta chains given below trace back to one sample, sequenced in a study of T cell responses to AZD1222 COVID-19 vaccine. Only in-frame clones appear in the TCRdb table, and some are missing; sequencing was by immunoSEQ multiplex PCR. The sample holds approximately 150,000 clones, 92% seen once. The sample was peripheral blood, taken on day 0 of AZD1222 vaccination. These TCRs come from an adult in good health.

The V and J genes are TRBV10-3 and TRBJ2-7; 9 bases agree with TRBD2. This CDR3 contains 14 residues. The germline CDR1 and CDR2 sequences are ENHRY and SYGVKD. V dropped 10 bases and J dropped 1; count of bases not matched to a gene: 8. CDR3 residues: CATQETSGSYEQYF. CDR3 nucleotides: TGTGCCACCCAGGAGACTAGCGGATCCTACGAGCAGTACTTC.

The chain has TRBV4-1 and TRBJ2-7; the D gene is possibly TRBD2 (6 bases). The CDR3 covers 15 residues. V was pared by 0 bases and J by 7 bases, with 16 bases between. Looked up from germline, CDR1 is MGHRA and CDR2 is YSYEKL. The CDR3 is CASSQERGPNAEQYF. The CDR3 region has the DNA TGCGCCAGCAGCCAAGAGCGGGGCCCCAATGCGGAGCAGTACTTC.

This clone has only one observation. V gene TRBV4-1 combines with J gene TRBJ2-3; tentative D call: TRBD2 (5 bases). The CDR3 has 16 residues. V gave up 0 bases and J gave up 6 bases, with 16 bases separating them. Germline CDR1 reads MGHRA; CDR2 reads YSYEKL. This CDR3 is CASSQDTQDSRDTQYF. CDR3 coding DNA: TGCGCCAGCAGCCAAGATACCCAGGACTCAAGGGATACGCAGTATTTT.

Written as DNA, the CDR3 is TGTGCCAGCAGTGAAGCGGTGGGGGGGGCGACCGAGCAGTACTTC. Its translation is CASSEAVGGATEQYF. The chain employs TRBV2 and TRBJ2-7, with TRBD2 as a possible D gene (7 bases). The CDR3 totals 15 residues. Between the trimmed V and J ends, which lost 0 bases and 6 bases, there was a span of 15 bases. Germline CDR1 reads SNHLY; CDR2 reads FYNNEI.

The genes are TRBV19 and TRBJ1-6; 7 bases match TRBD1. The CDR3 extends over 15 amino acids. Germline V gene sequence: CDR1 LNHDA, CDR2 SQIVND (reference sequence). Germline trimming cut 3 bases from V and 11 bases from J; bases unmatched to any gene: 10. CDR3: CASSIPSTGTAPLHF. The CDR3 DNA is TGTGCCAGTAGTATCCCCTCGACAGGGACGGCACCCCTCCACTTT.

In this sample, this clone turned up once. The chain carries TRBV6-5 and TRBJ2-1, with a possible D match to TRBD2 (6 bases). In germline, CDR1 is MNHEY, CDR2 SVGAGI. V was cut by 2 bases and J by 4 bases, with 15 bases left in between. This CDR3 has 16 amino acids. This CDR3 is CASSYTRTGGYNEQFF. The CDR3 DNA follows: TGTGCCAGCAGTTACACTAGGACCGGAGGGTACAATGAGCAGTTCTTC.

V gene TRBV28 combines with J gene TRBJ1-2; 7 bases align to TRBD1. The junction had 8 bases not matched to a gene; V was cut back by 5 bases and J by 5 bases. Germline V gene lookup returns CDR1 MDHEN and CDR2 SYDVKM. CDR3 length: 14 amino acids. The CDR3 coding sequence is TGTGCCAGCAGTCCGACGGGACAGATATATGGCTACACCTTC. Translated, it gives CASSPTGQIYGYTF.